One T cell receptor (beta chain) is described in this entry. What it recognizes is unknown. The data are from a study of cytomegalovirus exposure and HLA in healthy donors. Regarding the study as a whole: The likely origin of a cluster of highly shared sequence variants was a sequencing artifact. As a later analysis revealed, most CMV-associated TCR beta chains appeared HLA-restricted. In an earlier analysis, productive rearrangement rates for most beta V segments clustered near 87% or 30%.

V shed 7 bases and J 4 bases; nucleotides not matched to a gene: 18. This CDR3 region has 16 residues. The germline CDR1 and CDR2 sequences are SQVTM and ANQGSEA. The PCR made use of 60 Vbeta and 13 Jbeta primers. Assay used: immunoSEQ multiplex PCR; TCRdb lists only in-frame clones, some missing. The sample lists under 65,000 clones, about 78% occurring once. The gene calls are TRBV29-1 and TRBJ1-2, with 7 bases identical to TRBD1. This sequence was found in a man aged 25 to 40 in good health and CMV-seropositive. Source material: PBMCs. This CDR3 is CSAPGQVRPNVYGYTF. The CDR3 DNA is TGCAGCGCACCCGGACAGGTTAGACCCAATGTCTATGGCTACACCTTC.